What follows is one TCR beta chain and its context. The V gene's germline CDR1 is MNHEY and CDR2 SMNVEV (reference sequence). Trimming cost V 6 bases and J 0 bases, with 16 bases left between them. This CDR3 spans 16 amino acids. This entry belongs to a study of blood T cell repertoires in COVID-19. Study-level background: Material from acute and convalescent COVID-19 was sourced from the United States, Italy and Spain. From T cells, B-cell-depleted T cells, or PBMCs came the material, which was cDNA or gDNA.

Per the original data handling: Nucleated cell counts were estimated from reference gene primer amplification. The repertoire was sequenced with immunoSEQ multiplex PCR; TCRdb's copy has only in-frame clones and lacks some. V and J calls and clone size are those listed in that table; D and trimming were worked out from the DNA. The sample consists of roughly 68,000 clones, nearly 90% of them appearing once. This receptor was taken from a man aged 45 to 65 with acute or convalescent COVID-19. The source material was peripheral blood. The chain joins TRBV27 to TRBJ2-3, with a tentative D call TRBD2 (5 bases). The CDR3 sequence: CASSPASRTSTDTQYF. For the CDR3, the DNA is TGTGCCAGCAGCCCTGCTAGCAGAACTAGCACAGATACGCAGTATTTT.